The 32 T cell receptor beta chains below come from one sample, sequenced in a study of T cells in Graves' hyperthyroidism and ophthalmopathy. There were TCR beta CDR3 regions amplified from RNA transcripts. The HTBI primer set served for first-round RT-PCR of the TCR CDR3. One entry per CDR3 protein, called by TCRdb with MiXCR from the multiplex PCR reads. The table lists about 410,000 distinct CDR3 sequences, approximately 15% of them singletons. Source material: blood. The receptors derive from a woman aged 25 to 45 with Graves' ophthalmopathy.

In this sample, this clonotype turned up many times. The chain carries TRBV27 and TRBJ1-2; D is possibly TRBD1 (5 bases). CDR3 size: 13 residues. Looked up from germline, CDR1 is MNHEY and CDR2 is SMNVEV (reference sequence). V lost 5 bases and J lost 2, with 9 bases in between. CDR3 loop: CASSPGLNYGYTF. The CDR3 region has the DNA TGTGCCAGCAGTCCGGGACTGAACTATGGCTACACCTTC.

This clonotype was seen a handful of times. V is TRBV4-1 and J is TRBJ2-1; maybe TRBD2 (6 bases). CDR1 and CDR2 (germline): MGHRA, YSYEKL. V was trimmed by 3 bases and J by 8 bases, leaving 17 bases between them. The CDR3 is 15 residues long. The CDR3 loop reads CASSHPPGSRDEQFF. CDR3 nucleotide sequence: TGCGCCAGCAGCCACCCTCCCGGGAGCAGGGATGAGCAGTTCTTC.

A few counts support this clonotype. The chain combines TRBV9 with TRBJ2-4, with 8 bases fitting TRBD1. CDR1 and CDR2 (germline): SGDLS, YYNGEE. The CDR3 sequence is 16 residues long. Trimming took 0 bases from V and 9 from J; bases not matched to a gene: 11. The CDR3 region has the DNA TGTGCCAGCAGCGTAGATTCAGGACAGGGTGGAATCATTCAGTACTTC. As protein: CASSVDSGQGGIIQYF.

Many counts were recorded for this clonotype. CDR3 DNA sequence: TGTGCCAGCAGCACGAGCTCTAGCGGGGGGGACAGAGATACGCAGTATTTT. Encoded protein: CASSTSSSGGDRDTQYF. The chain employs TRBV9 and TRBJ2-3; 12 bases map to TRBD2. The CDR3 runs to 17 residues. Per the germline V gene, CDR1 is SGDLS and CDR2 is YYNGEE. V lost 4 bases to trimming and J lost 5 bases; unmatched junction nucleotides: 11.

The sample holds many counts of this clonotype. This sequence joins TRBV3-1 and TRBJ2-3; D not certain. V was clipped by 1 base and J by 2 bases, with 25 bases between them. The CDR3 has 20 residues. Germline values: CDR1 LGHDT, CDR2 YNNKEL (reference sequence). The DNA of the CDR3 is TGTGCCAGCAGCCAAGTTTCCCCCGTTAAACAGAAGATATTCACAGATACGCAGTATTTT. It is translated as CASSQVSPVKQKIFTDTQYF.

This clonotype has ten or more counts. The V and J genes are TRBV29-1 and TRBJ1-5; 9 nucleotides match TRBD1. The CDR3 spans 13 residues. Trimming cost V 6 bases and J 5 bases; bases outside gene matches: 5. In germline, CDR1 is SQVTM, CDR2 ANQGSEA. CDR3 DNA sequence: TGCAGCGTGGGGACAGGGAGCCATCAGCCCCAGCATTTT. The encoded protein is CSVGTGSHQPQHF.

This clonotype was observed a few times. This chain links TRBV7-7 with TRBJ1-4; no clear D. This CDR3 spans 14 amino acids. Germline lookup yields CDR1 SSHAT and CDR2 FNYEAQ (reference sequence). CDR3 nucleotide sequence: TGTGCTAGCCCCCAGCCCTTCCCTAATGAAAAACTGTTTTTT. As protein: CASPQPFPNEKLFF.

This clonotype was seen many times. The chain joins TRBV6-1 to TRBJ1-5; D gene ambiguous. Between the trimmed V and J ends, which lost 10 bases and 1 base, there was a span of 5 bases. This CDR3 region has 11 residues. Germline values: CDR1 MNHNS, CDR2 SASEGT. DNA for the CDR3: TGTGCCATGGGGAGCAATCAGCCCCAGCATTTT. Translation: CAMGSNQPQHF.

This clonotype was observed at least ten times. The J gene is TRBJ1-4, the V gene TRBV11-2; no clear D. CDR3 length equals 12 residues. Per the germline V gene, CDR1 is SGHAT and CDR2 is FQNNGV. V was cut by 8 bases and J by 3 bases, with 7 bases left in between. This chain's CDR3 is CASARPNEKLFF. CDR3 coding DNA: TGTGCCAGCGCCCGGCCTAATGAAAAACTGTTTTTT.

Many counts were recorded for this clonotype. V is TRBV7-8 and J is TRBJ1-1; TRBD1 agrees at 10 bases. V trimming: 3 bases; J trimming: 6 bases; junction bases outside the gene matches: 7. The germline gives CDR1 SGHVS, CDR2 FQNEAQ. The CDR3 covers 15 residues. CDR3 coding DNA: TGTGCCAGCAGCTTGATGGACAGGGGGGACGCTGAAGCTTTCTTT. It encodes CASSLMDRGDAEAFF. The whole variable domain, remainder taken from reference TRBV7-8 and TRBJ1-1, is GAGVSQSPRYKVAKRGQDVALRCDPISGHVSLFWYQQALGQGPEFLTYFQNEAQLDKSGLPSDRFFAERPEGSVSTLKIQRTQQEDSAVYLCASSLMDRGDAEAFFGQGTRLTVV.

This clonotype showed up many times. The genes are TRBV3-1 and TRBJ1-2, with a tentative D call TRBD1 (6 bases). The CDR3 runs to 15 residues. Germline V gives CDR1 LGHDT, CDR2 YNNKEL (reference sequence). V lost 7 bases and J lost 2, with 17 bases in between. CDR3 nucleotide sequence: TGTGCCAGCACCACAAATGAGGGGGTGAACTATGGCTACACCTTC. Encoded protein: CASTTNEGVNYGYTF.

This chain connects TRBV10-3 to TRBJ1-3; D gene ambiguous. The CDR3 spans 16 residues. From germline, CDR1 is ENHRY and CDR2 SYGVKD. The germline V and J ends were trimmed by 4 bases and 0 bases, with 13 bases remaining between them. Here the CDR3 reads CAISVSHSLSGNTIYF. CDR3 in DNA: TGTGCCATCAGTGTTTCGCACAGCCTCTCTGGAAACACCATATATTTT.

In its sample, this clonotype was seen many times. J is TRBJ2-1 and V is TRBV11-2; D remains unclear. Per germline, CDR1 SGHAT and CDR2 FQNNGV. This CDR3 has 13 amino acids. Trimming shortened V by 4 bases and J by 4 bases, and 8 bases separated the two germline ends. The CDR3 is CASSWVVYNEQFF. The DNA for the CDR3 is TGTGCCAGCAGCTGGGTGGTTTACAATGAGCAGTTCTTC.

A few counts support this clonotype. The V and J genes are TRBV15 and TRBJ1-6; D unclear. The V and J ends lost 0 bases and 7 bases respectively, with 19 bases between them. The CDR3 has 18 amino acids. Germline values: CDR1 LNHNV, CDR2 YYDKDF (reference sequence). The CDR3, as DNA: TGTGCCACCAGCAGAGATCCGCTAATTCAGGCATCGAATTCACCCCTCCACTTT. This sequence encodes CATSRDPLIQASNSPLHF.

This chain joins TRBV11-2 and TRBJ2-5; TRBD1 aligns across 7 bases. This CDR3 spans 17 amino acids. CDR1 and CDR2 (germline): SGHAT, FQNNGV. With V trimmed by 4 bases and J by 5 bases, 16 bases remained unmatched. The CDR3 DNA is TGTGCCAGCAGCTGGACCCGGGACAGAAACTACCGGGAGACCCAGTACTTC. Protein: CASSWTRDRNYRETQYF. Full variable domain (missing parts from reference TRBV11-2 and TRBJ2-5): EAGVAQSPRYKIIEKRQSVAFWCNPISGHATLYWYQQILGQGPKLLIQFQNNGVVDDSQLPKDRFSAERLKGVDSTLKIQPAKLEDSAVYLCASSWTRDRNYRETQYFGPGTRLLVL.

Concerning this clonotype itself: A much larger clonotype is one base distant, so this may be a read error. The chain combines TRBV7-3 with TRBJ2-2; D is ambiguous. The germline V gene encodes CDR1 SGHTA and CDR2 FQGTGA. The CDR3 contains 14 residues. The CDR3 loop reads CARSLTPFSRELFF. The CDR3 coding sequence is TGTGCCAGAAGCTTAACTCCATTCTCCAGGGAGCTGTTTTTT. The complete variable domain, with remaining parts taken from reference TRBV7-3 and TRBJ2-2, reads GAGVSQTPSNKVTEKGKYVELRCDPISGHTALYWYRQSLGQGPEFLIYFQGTGAADDSGLPNDRFFAVRPEGSVSTLKIQRTERGDSAVYLCARSLTPFSRELFFGEGSRLTVL.

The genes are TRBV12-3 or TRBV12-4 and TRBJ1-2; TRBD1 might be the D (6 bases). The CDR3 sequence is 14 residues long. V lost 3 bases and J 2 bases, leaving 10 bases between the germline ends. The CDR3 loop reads CASSFDRRNYGYTF. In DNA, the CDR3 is TGTGCCAGCAGTTTTGACAGGAGAAACTATGGCTACACCTTC.

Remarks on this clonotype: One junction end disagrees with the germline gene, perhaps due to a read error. In DNA, the CDR3 is TGCGCCAGCAGCCAAGCAGGGACACCGTACGAGCAGTACTTC. Translated: CASSQAGTPYEQYF. The chain combines TRBV11-3 with TRBJ2-7, with D perhaps TRBD1 (6 bases). The germline gives CDR1 SGHNT, CDR2 YENEEA. This CDR3 is 14 amino acids long.

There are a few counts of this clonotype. The CDR3 DNA reads as TGCGCCAGCAGCCACAGGGATGGAAACTATGGCTACACCTTC. Translating gives CASSHRDGNYGYTF. The V gene is TRBV4-1, the J gene TRBJ1-2, with D maybe TRBD1 (5 bases). Germline V gene sequence: CDR1 MGHRA, CDR2 YSYEKL. The CDR3 loop spans 14 amino acids. V gave up 3 bases and J gave up 2 bases, with 10 bases separating them.

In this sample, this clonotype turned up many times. The CDR3 protein is CASRTDRGGGTEAFF. For the CDR3, the DNA is TGTGCCAGCAGGACCGACAGGGGAGGTGGCACTGAAGCTTTCTTT. The chain has TRBV12-3 or TRBV12-4 and TRBJ1-1, with 8 bases matching TRBD1. The CDR3 covers 15 residues. V was clipped by 6 bases and J by 4 bases; unmatched bases: 10.

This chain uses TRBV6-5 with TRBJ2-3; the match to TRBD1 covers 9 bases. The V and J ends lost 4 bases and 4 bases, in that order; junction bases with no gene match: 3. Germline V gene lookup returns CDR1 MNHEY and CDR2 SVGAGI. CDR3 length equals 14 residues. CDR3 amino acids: CASSFTGGADTQYF. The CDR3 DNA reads TGTGCCAGCAGTTTTACAGGGGGCGCAGATACGCAGTATTTT.

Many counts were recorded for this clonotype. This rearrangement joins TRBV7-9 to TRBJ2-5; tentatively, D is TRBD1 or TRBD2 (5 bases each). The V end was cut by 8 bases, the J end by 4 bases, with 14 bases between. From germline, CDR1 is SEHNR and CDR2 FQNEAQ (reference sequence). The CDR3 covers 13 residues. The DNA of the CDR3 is TGTGCCAGCCTCAACGAGGGGAGAGAGACCCAGTACTTC. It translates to CASLNEGRETQYF.

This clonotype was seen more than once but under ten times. In DNA form, the CDR3 reads TGTGCCGCGACACAGGGAAGGAACACTGAAGCTTTCTTT. It codes for CAATQGRNTEAFF. V and J are TRBV7-9 and TRBJ1-1, with D perhaps matching TRBD1 (6 bases). The CDR3 spans 13 residues. Germline CDR1 reads SEHNR; CDR2 reads FQNEAQ (reference sequence). V was cut by 11 bases and J by 1 base, with 14 bases left in between.

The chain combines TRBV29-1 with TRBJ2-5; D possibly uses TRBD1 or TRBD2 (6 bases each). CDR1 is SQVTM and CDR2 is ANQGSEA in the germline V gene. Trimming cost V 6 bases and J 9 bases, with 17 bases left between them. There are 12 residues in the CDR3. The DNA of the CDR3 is TGCAGCGTAACCGGGACTGAGGGGGCCCAGTACTTC. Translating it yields CSVTGTEGAQYF.

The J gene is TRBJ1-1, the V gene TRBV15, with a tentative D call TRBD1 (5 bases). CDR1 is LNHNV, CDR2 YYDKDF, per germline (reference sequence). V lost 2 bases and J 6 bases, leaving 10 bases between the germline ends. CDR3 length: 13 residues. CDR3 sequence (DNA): TGTGCCACCAGCAGACTGGGACGGTCTGAAGCTTTCTTT. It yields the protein CATSRLGRSEAFF.

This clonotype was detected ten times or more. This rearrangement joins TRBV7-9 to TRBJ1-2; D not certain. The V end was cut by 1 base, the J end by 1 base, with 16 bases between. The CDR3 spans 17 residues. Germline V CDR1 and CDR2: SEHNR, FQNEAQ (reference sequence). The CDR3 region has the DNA TGTGCCAGCAGCTTAGATCCCCCCCTCGCCGTTAACTATGGCTACACCTTC. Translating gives CASSLDPPLAVNYGYTF.

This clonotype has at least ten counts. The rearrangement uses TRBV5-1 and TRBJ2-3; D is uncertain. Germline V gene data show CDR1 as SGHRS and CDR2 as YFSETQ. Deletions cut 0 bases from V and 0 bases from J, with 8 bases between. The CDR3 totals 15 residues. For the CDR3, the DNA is TGCGCCAGCAGCTTGGGGGGTACAAGCACAGATACGCAGTATTTT. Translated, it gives CASSLGGTSTDTQYF.

CDR3 in DNA: TGTGCCAGTAGTCCAAGCACGACTAGCGGGGGACCGAACAATGAGCAGTTCTTC. It yields the protein CASSPSTTSGGPNNEQFF. V usage is TRBV19 and J usage is TRBJ2-1; TRBD2 agrees at 12 bases. This CDR3 has 18 residues. Germline V CDR1 and CDR2: LNHDA, SQIVND (reference sequence). V lost 5 bases to trimming and J lost 5 bases; unmatched junction nucleotides: 13.

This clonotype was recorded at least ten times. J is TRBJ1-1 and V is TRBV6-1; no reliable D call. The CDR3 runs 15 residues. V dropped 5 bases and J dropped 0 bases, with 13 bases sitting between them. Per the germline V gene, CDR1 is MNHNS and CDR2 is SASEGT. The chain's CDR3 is CASSTSRALNTEAFF. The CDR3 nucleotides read TGTGCCAGCAGTACCTCAAGGGCCTTGAACACTGAAGCTTTCTTT.

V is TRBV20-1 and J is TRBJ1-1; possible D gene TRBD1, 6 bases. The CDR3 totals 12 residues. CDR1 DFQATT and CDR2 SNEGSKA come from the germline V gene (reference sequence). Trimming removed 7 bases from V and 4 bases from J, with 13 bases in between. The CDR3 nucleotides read TGCAGTGTAGGGGGGAACGTCACTGAAGCTTTCTTT. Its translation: CSVGGNVTEAFF.

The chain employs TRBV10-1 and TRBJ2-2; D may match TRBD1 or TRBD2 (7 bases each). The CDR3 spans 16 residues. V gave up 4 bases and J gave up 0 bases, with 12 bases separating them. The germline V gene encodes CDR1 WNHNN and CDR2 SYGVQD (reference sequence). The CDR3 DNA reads TGCGCCAGCAGTGGGGGGGGGACAGCGAACACCGGGGAGCTGTTTTTT. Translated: CASSGGGTANTGELFF.

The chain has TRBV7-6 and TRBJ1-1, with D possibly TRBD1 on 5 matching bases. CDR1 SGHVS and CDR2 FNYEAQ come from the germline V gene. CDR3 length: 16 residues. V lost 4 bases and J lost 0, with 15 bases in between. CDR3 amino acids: CASSSIRGPMNTEAFF. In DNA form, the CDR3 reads TGTGCCAGCAGCTCAATTAGGGGTCCCATGAACACTGAAGCTTTCTTT. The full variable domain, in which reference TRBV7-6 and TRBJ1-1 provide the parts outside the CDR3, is GAGVSQSPRYKVTKRGQDVALRCDPISGHVSLYWYRQALGQGPEFLTYFNYEAQQDKSGLPNDRFSAERPEGSISTLTIQRTEQRDSAMYRCASSSIRGPMNTEAFFGQGTRLTVV.